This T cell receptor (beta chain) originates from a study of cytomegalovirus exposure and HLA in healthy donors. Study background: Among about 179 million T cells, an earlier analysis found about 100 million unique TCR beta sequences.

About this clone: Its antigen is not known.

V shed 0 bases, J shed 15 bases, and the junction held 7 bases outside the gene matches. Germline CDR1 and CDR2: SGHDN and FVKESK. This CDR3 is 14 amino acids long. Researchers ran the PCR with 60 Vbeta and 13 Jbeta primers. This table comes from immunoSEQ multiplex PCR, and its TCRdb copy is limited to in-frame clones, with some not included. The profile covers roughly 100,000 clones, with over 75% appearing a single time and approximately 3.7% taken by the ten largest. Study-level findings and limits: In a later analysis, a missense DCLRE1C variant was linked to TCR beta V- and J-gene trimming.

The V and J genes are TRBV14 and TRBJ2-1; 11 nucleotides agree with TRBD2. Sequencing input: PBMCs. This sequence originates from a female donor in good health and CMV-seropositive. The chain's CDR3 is CASSQDQLAGARFF. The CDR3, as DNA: TGTGCCAGCAGCCAAGATCAACTAGCGGGGGCGCGGTTCTTC.